The entry that follows covers one T cell receptor beta chain sequence. Its antigen has not been determined. Base-call qualities are not available, and no considerably larger clone is one nucleotide away. This entry is derived from a study of blood T cell repertoires in COVID-19 (dated by TCRdb to 2018 to 2021). Study-level background: Samples covering the acute and convalescent phases of COVID-19 were provided by collaborators in the United States, Italy and Spain. The material from the prospective study consisted of cDNA or gDNA derived from T cells, B-cell-depleted T cells, or PBMCs. Deeply sampled blood TCRbeta repertoires from subjects exposed to, actively infected with, or recovered from COVID-19 were included in the dataset. The repertoires were made available in a free public database intended to serve as a resource for research on the immune response to SARS-CoV-2. The samples were drawn from the first 160 participants of the ongoing ImmuneRACE study and from some 1,300 subjects provided by 6 global collaborators. A de-identified subject ID, COVID-19 status, age in years and sex were almost always included in the sample metadata. Where available, HLA class I and class II types were taken from metadata supplied by the sample provider and were not determined by assay-based typing.

Overall results and qualifications from the work: The amount of clinical and demographic metadata varied by source and participant and was provided uncurated.

Whole blood was collected in K2EDTA tubes by collaborating institutions according to the institutions' own protocols. For TCRbeta analysis, collaborators shipped samples in one of three forms: frozen whole blood, isolated PBMCs, or DNA extracted from either of those sample types. The immunoSEQ Assay, a bias-controlled multiplex PCR, was used to amplify TCRbeta CDR3 regions from genomic DNA. Under the source paper's analysis protocol: The number of nucleated cells in each sample was estimated from the amplification of reference gene primers within the assay. To quantify the absolute abundance of each unique TCRbeta CDR3 rearrangement, sequence reads were collapsed and filtered. For each sample, productive Simpson clonality was calculated as the square root of Simpson's diversity index across productive rearrangements. TCRdb retrieved this table from immuneACCESS and kept in-frame rearrangements only. Not all clones are present; in checked studies, unresolved V genes account for under half, and no reason is known for the remainder. That table gives V, J and clone size, and the DNA gave D and trimming. In this sample the table shows 70,000 to 80,000 clones, 75% to 90% of which occur a single time. Approximately 12% of the sample comes from the top ten.

From a lookup of the germline V gene, CDR1 and CDR2 are SGHRS and YFSETQ. V is clipped by 3 bases and J by 0 bases, and the sequence between their germline boundaries is 17 bases long. Its CDR3 holds 17 amino acids, cysteine through phenylalanine. Only the CDR3 DNA is retained, 51 bases long and in frame from the first base. Material: peripheral blood. The rearrangement joined TRBV5-1 to TRBJ2-3; TRBD2 is a possible D gene, resting on 5 matching bases. The receptor was isolated from a human donor in a cohort sampled during active COVID-19. In nucleotides, the sequence is TGCGCCAGCAGCTCCGGACTTGCAGCGTCTAGCACAGATACGCAGTATTTT. Its protein is CASSSGLAASSTDTQYF.